The T cell receptor beta chain described here comes from a study of blood T cells in healthy people across ages. Study-wide points: Diversity estimated from one million T cells was considered an underestimate.

Concerning this clonotype: Antigen unknown. A read error may be the cause here, since a much bigger clone is one base away.

Combining a sample-barcoded 5' primer with a J-beta primer mix, a second PCR ran for about 7 to 11 cycles. One entry per CDR3 protein results from TCRdb running MiXCR on the 5' RACE reads. The table includes fewer than 1,000,000 distinct CDR3 sequences, about 47% detected once. Germline V CDR1 and CDR2: LGHNA, YSLEER. This CDR3 contains 14 residues. The V segment lost 4 bases and the J segment 13 bases; nucleotides outside the gene matches: 12. The rearrangement joins TRBV4-3 to TRBJ2-1, with TRBD1 matching over 8 bases. The clonotype comes from a man of 80 years or more in good health. Sequenced input: blood. The CDR3 is CASSREDRGETQFF. CDR3 sequence (DNA): TGCGCCAGCAGCCGAGAAGACAGGGGAGAGACCCAGTTCTTC.